Listed below are T cell receptor beta chains from one sample, sequenced in a study of Ad26.COV2.S vaccination and SARS-CoV-2 variants. TCRdb's table, derived via immunoSEQ multiplex PCR, lists solely in-frame clones and lacks some. The sample yields approximately 410,000 clones, over 80% seen once. Material: peripheral blood, obtained in a trial of Ad26.COV2.S vaccine versus placebo. These receptor sequences come from a person between 18 and 65 years old who received the Ad26.COV2.S COVID-19 vaccine or a placebo. CDR3s include the opening cysteine and the closing phenylalanine or tryptophan. A D gene is named only where the DNA matches it firmly. A clone size is listed for some rows: how often the clone was seen (once, few, many), or a class if it is expanded.

clone_size: -
v_call: TRBV5-1
d_call: TRBD1
j_call: TRBJ1-1
cdr3_length: 15
cdr3_nt: TGCGCCAGCACCTCCCCGGACAGGGGTTACACTGAAGCTTTCTTT
cdr3_aa: CASTSPDRGYTEAFF

clone_size: -
v_call: TRBV12-5
d_call: -
j_call: TRBJ1-3
cdr3_length: 15
cdr3_nt: TGTGCTAGTGGTTTGAATGCCGGGACTGGAAACACCATATATTTT
cdr3_aa: CASGLNAGTGNTIYF

clone_size: -
v_call: TRBV7-2
d_call: -
j_call: TRBJ2-7
cdr3_length: 15
cdr3_nt: TGTGCCAGCAAGCCTTCGAAGACGAGCTCCTACGAGCAGTACTTC
cdr3_aa: CASKPSKTSSYEQYF

clone_size: -
v_call: TRBV5-1
d_call: -
j_call: TRBJ2-7
cdr3_length: 11
cdr3_nt: TGCGCCAGCAGCGTTGACCGCGAGCAGTACTTC
cdr3_aa: CASSVDREQYF

clone_size: -
v_call: TRBV18
d_call: -
j_call: TRBJ1-6
cdr3_length: 14
cdr3_nt: TGTGCCAGCTCACCTCAGAGGGATAATTCACCCCTCCACTTT
cdr3_aa: CASSPQRDNSPLHF

clone_size: -
v_call: TRBV11-2
d_call: -
j_call: TRBJ2-2
cdr3_length: 16
cdr3_nt: TGTGCCAGCAGCCCGCGGTCGGCGGGGATGACCGGGGAGCTGTTTTTT
cdr3_aa: CASSPRSAGMTGELFF

clone_size: -
v_call: TRBV7-2
d_call: -
j_call: TRBJ2-1
cdr3_length: 14
cdr3_nt: TGTGCCAGCAGCGCAGAGGACCTCTACAATGAGCAGTTCTTC
cdr3_aa: CASSAEDLYNEQFF

clone_size: -
v_call: TRBV5-1
d_call: TRBD1
j_call: TRBJ2-1
cdr3_length: 14
cdr3_nt: TGCGCCAGCAGCTACGGGACAGGGGACAATGAGCAGTTCTTC
cdr3_aa: CASSYGTGDNEQFF

clone_size: -
v_call: TRBV7-9
d_call: TRBD1
j_call: TRBJ1-2
cdr3_length: 13
cdr3_nt: TGTGCCAGCAGCGGGGACAGGGGAAGCGGCTACACCTTC
cdr3_aa: CASSGDRGSGYTF

clone_size: -
v_call: TRBV18
d_call: TRBD1
j_call: TRBJ2-7
cdr3_length: 13
cdr3_nt: TGTGCCAGCCGGGAGACAGGGGCGGGCGAGCAGTACTTC
cdr3_aa: CASRETGAGEQYF

clone_size: -
v_call: TRBV6-6
d_call: -
j_call: TRBJ2-7
cdr3_length: 14
cdr3_nt: TGTGCCAGCAGTTACTCGAATGGAGCTTACGAGCAGTACTTC
cdr3_aa: CASSYSNGAYEQYF

clone_size: -
v_call: TRBV6-5
d_call: TRBD1
j_call: TRBJ2-5
cdr3_length: 15
cdr3_nt: TGTGCCAGCAGTAGCAACAGGGGTGCAATAGAGACCCAGTACTTC
cdr3_aa: CASSSNRGAIETQYF

clone_size: -
v_call: TRBV7-2
d_call: TRBD2
j_call: TRBJ2-4
cdr3_length: 13
cdr3_nt: TGTGCCAGCAGCTTACAGGCTAGCGGGGGGTCGTACTTC
cdr3_aa: CASSLQASGGSYF

clone_size: -
v_call: TRBV11-3
d_call: -
j_call: TRBJ2-1
cdr3_length: 12
cdr3_nt: TGTGCCAGCAGCTTTCCGACGGGGGAGCAGTTCTTC
cdr3_aa: CASSFPTGEQFF

clone_size: -
v_call: TRBV4-3
d_call: -
j_call: TRBJ2-7
cdr3_length: 15
cdr3_nt: TGCGCCAGCAGCCAAGATAGGACTGAACTTTACGAGCAGTACTTC
cdr3_aa: CASSQDRTELYEQYF

clone_size: -
v_call: TRBV6-2/TRBV6-3
d_call: -
j_call: TRBJ2-1
cdr3_length: 13
cdr3_nt: TGTGCCAGCAGTTCCCCGGACTACAATGAGCAGTTCTTC
cdr3_aa: CASSSPDYNEQFF

clone_size: -
v_call: TRBV5-1
d_call: -
j_call: TRBJ2-2
cdr3_length: 16
cdr3_nt: TGCGCCAGCAGCCTACGGGACTCCCTCAACAGCGGGGAGCTGTTTTTT
cdr3_aa: CASSLRDSLNSGELFF

clone_size: many
v_call: TRBV15
d_call: -
j_call: TRBJ1-2
cdr3_length: 14
cdr3_nt: TGTGCCACCAGCAGAGGTGGAGGGGGAGATGGCTACACCTTC
cdr3_aa: CATSRGGGGDGYTF

clone_size: -
v_call: TRBV27
d_call: -
j_call: TRBJ2-6
cdr3_length: 14
cdr3_nt: TGTGCCAGCAGTCGCTCTTTTGAGGCCAACGTCCTGACTTTC
cdr3_aa: CASSRSFEANVLTF

clone_size: -
v_call: TRBV18
d_call: TRBD1
j_call: TRBJ1-4
cdr3_length: 15
cdr3_nt: TGTGCCAGCTCACGAGACAGGGGGCGAGAAGAAAAACTGTTTTTT
cdr3_aa: CASSRDRGREEKLFF

clone_size: -
v_call: TRBV4-1
d_call: -
j_call: TRBJ2-7
cdr3_length: 14
cdr3_nt: TGCGCCAGCAGCCACGCAGCAACTTCCTACGAGCAGTACTTC
cdr3_aa: CASSHAATSYEQYF

clone_size: -
v_call: TRBV7-6
d_call: TRBD2
j_call: TRBJ2-3
cdr3_length: 18
cdr3_nt: TGTGCCAGCAGCTTACCGGGACTAGCGGGGGGGTACACAGATACGCAGTATTTT
cdr3_aa: CASSLPGLAGGYTDTQYF

clone_size: -
v_call: TRBV7-2
d_call: TRBD1
j_call: TRBJ1-1
cdr3_length: 16
cdr3_nt: TGTGCCAGCAGCTTACGGGGACAGGGAATGAACACTGAAGCTTTCTTT
cdr3_aa: CASSLRGQGMNTEAFF

clone_size: once
v_call: TRBV27
d_call: TRBD2
j_call: TRBJ2-7
cdr3_length: 15
cdr3_nt: TGTGCCAGCATCTTGGTCGGCGGGGGGAAGGGCGAGCAGTACTTC
cdr3_aa: CASILVGGGKGEQYF